This entry lists 2 T cell receptor beta chains sequenced from one sample in a study of blood T cell repertoires in COVID-19. Sequencing used immunoSEQ multiplex PCR; TCRdb keeps in-frame clones, though not all of them. The data hold 130,000 to 150,000 clones, with 80% to 90% observed a single time. Input material: PBMCs or T cells enriched from blood (not recorded which). Source of these receptors: a man aged 60-69 years who had recovered from COVID-19.

The chain carries TRBV12-3 or TRBV12-4 and TRBJ2-1, with 7 bases aligning to TRBD1. The length of the CDR3 is 13 residues. V dropped 5 bases and J dropped 11; count of bases not matched to a gene: 9. The CDR3 reads CASSRRGQSKQFF. The CDR3 DNA reads as TGTGCCAGCAGTCGTAGGGGACAGTCCAAGCAGTTCTTC.

The chain employs TRBV24-1 and TRBJ2-5, with D possibly matching TRBD1 (6 bases). The germline gives CDR1 KGHDR, CDR2 SFDVKD. V was shortened by 5 bases and J by 1 base, with 10 bases between the two germline ends. This CDR3 has 14 amino acids. The CDR3 nucleotides read TGTGCCACCAGTGTAGGACAGCCCCAAGAGACCCAGTACTTC. This sequence encodes CATSVGQPQETQYF.